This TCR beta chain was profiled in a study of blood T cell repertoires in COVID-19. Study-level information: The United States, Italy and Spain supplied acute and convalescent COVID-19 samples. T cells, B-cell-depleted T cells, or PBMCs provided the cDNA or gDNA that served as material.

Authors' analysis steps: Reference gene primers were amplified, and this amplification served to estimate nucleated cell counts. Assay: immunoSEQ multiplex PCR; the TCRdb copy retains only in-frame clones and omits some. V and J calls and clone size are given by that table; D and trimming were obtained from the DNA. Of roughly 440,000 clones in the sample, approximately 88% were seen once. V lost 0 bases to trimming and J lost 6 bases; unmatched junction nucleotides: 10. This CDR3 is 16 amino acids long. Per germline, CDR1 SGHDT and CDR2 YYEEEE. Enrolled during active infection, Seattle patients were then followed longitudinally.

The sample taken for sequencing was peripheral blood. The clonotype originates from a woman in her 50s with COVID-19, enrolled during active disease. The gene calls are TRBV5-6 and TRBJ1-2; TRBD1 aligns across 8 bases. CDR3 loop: CASSLDPGQVEHGYTF. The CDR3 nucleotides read TGTGCCAGCAGCTTGGATCCGGGACAGGTGGAGCATGGCTACACCTTC.